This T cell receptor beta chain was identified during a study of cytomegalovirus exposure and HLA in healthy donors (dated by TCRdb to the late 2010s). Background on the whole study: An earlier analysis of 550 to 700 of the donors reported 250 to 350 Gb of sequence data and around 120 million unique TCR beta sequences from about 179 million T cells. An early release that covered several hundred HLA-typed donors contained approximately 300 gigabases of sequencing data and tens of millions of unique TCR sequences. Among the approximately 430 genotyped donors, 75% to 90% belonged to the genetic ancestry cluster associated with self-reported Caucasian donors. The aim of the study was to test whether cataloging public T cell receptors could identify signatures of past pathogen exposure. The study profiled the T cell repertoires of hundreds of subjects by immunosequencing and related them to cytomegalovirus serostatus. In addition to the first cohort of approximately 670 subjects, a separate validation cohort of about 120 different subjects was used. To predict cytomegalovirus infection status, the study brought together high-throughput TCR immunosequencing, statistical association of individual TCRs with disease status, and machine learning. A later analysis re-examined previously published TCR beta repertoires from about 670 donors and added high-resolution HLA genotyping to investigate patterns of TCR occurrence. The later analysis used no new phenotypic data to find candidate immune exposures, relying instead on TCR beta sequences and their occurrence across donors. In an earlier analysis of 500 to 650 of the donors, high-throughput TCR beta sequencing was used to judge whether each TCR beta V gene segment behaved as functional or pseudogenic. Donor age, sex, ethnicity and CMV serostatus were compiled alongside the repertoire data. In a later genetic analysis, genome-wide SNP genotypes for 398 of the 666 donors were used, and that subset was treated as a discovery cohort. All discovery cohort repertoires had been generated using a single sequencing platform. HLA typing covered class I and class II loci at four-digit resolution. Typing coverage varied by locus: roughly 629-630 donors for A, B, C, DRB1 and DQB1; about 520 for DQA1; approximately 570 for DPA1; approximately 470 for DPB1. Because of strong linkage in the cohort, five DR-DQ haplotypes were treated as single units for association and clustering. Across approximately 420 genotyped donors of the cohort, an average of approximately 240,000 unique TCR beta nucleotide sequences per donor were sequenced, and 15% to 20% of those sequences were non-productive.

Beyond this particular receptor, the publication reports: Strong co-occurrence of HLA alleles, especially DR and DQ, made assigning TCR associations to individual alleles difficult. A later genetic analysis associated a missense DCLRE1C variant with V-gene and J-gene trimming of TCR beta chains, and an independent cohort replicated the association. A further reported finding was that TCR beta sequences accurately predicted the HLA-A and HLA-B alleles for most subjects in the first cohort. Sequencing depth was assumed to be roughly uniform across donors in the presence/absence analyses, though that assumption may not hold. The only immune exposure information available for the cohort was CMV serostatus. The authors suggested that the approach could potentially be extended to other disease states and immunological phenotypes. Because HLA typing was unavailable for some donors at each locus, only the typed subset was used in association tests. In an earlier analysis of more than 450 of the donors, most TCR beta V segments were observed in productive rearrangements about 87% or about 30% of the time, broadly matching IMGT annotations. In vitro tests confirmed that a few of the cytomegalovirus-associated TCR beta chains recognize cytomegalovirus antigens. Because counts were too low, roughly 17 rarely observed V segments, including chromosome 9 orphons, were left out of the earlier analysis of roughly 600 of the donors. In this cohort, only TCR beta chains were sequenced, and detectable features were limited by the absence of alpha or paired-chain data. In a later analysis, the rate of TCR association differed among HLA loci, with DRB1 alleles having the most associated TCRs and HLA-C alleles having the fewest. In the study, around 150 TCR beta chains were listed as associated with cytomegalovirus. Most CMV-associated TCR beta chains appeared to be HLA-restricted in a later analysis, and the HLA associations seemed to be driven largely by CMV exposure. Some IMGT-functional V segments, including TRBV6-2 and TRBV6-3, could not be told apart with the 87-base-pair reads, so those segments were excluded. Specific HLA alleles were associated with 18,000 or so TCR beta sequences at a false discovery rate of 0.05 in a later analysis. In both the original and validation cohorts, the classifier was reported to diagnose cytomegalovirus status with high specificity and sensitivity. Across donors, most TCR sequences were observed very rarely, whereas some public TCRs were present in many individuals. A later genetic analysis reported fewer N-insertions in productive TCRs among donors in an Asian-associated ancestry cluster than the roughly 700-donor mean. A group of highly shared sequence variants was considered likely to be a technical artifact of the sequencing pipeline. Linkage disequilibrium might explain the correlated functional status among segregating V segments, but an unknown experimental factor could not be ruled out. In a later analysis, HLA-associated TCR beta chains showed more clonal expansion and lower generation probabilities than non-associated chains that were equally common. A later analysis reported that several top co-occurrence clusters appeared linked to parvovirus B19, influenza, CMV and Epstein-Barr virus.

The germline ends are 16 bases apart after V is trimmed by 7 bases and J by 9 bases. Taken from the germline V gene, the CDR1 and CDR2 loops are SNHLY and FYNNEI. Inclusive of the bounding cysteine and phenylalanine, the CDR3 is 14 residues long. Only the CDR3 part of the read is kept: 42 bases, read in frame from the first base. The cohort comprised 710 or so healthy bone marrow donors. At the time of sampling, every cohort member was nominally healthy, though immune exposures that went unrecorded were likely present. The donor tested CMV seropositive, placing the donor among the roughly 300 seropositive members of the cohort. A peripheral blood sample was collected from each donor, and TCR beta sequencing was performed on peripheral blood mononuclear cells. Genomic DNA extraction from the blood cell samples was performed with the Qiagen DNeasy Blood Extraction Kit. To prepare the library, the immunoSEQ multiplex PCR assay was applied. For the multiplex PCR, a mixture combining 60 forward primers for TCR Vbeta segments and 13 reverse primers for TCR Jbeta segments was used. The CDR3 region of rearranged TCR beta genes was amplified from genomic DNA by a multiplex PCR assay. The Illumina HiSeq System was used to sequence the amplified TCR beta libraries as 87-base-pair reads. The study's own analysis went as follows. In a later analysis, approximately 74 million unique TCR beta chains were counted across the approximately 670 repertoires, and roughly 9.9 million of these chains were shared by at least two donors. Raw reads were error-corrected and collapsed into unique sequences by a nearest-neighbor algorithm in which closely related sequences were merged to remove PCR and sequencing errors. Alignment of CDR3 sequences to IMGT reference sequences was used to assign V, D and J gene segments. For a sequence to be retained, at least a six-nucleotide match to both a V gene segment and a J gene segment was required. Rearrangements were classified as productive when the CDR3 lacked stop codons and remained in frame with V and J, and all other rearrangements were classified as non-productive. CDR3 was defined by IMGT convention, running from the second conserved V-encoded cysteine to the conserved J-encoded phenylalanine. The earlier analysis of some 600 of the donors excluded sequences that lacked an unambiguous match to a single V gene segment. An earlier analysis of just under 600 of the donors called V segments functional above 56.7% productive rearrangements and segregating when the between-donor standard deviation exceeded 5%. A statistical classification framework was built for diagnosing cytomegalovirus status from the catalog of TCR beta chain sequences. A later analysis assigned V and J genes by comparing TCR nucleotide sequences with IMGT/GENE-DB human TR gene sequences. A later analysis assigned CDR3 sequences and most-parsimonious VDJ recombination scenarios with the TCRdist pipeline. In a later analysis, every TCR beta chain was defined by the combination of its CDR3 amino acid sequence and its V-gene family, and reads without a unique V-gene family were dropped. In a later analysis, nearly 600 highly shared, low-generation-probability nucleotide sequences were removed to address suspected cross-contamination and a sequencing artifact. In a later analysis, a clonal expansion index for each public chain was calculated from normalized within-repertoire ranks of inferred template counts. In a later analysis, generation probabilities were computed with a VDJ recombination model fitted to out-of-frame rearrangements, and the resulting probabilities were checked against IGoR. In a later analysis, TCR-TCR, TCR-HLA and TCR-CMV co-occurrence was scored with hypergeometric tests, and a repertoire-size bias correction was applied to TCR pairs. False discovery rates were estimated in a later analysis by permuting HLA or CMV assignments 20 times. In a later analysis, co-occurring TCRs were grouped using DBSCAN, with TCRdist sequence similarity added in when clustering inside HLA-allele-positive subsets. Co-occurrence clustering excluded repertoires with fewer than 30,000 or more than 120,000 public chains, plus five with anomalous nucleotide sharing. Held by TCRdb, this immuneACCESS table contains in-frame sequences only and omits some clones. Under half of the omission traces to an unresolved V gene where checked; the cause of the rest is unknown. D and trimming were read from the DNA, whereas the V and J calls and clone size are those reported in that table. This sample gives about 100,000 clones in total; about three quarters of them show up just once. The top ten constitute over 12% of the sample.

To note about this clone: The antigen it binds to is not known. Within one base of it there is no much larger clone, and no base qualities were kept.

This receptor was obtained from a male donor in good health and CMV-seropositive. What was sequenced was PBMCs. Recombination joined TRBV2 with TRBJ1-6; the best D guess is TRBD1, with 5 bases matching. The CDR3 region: CASTGGPGISPLHF. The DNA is TGTGCCAGCACGGGAGGTCCAGGGATTTCACCCCTCCACTTT.